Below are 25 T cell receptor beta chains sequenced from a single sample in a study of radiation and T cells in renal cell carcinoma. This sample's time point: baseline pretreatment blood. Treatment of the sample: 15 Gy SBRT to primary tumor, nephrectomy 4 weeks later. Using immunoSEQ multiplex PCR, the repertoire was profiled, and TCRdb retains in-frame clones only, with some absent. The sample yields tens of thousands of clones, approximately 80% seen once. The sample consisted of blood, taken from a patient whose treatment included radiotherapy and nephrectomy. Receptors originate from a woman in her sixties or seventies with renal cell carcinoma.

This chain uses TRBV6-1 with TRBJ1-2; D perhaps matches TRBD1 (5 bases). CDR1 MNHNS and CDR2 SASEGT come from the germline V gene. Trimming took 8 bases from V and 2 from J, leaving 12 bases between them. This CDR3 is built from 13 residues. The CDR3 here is CASSRAPNYGYTF. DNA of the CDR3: TGTGCCAGCTCCAGGGCACCAAACTATGGCTACACCTTC.

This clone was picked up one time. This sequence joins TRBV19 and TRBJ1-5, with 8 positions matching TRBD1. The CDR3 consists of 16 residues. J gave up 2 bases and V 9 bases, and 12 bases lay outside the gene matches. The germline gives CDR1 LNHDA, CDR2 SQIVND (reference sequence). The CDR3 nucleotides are TGTGCCAGACACAGGGGGGAGTATCAAGGCAATCAGCCCCAGCATTTT. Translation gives CARHRGEYQGNQPQHF.

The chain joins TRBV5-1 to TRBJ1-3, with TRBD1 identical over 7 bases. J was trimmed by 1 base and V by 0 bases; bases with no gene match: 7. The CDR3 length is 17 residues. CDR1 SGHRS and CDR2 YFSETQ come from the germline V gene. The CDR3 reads CASSLVTGRLSGNTIYF. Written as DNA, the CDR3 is TGCGCCAGCAGCTTGGTGACAGGGCGATTATCTGGAAACACCATATATTTT.

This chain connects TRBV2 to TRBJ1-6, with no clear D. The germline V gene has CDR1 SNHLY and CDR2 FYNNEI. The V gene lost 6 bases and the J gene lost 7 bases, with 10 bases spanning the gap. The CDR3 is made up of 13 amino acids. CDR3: CASSPQPNSPLHF. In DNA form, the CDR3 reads TGTGCCAGCAGCCCCCAGCCCAATTCACCCCTCCACTTT.

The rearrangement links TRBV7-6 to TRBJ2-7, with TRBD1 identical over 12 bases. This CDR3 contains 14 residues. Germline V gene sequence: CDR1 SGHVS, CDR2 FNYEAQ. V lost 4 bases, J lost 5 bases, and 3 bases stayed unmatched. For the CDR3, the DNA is TGTGCCAGCAGCTCCGGGACAGGGGGCAACGAGCAGTACTTC. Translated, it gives CASSSGTGGNEQYF.

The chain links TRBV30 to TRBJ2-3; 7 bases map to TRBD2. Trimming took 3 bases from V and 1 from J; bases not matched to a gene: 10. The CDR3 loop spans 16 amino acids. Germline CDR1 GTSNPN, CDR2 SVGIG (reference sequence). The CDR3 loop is CAWSDIAGVGTDTQYF. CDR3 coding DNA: TGTGCCTGGAGCGACATCGCGGGAGTGGGCACAGATACGCAGTATTTT.

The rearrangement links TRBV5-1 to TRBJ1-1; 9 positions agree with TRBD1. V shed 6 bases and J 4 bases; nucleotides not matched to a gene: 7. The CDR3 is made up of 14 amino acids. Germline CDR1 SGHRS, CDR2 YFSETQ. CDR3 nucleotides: TGCGCCAGCACCACGACAGGGGGATCCACTGAAGCTTTCTTT. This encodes CASTTTGGSTEAFF.

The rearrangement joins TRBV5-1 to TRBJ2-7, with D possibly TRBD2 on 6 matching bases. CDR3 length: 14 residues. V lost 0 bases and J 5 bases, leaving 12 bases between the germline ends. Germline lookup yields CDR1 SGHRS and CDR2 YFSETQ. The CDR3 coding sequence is TGCGCCAGCAGCTTGGGAGCGGGTGGGGACGAGCAGTACTTC. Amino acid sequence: CASSLGAGGDEQYF.

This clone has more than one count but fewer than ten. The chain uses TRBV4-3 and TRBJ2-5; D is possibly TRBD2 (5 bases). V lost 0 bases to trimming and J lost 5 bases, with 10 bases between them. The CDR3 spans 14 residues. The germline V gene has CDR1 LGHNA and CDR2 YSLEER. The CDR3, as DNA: TGCGCCAGCAGCCAAGATTTCGGGGTTGAGACCCAGTACTTC. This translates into CASSQDFGVETQYF.

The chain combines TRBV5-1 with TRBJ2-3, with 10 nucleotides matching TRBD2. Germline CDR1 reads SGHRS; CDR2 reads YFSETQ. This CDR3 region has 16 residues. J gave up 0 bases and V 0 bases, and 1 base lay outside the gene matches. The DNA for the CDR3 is TGCGCCAGCAGCTTGGGTAGCGGGGGGAGCACAGATACGCAGTATTTT. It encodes CASSLGSGGSTDTQYF.

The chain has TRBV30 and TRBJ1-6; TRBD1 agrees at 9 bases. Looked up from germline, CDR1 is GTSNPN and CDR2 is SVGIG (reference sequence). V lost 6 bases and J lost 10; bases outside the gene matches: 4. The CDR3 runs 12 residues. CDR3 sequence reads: CACGTGQSPLHF. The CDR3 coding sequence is TGTGCCTGCGGGACAGGGCAATCACCCCTCCACTTT.

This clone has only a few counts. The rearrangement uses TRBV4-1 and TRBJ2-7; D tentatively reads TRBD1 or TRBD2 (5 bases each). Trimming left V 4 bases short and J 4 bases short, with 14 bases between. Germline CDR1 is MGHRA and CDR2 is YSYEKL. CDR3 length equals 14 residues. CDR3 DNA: TGCGCCAGCAGCCTCGGGACCCCTGGGTACGAGCAGTACTTC. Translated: CASSLGTPGYEQYF.

CDR3 DNA: TGCGCCAGCAGCCCAAATCCACAGGGGGCGAGCACCGGGGAGCTGTTTTTT. It encodes CASSPNPQGASTGELFF. The J gene is TRBJ2-2, the V gene TRBV5-1, with 9 bases aligning to TRBD1. V lost 4 bases to trimming and J lost 4 bases; unmatched junction nucleotides: 11. Germline V gene data show CDR1 as SGHRS and CDR2 as YFSETQ. CDR3 length: 17 residues.

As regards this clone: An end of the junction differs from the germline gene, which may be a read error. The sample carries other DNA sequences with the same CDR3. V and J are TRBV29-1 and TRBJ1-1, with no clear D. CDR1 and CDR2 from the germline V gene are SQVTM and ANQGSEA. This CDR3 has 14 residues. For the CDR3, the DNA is TGTAGCGTTGGATTCCTGGGGAGCGTTGCTGAAGCTTTCTTT. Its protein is CSVGFLGSVAEAFF.

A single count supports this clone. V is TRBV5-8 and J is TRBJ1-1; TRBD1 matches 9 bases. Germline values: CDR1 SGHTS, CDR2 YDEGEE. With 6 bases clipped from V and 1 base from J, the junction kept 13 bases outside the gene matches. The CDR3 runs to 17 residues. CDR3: CASNTGGQSIPNTEAFF. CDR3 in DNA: TGTGCCAGCAACACAGGGGGCCAATCAATCCCGAACACTGAAGCTTTCTTT.

This chain's CDR3 is CASSQGPSGRLNTGELFF. For the CDR3, the DNA is TGCGCCAGCAGCCAGGGACCTAGCGGAAGGTTGAACACCGGGGAGCTGTTTTTT. The chain couples TRBV4-3 to TRBJ2-2, with 7 nucleotides matching TRBD2. This CDR3 spans 18 amino acids. The V and J ends lost 3 bases and 1 base, in that order; junction bases with no gene match: 11. Germline values: CDR1 LGHNA, CDR2 YSLEER.

The CDR3 loop reads CASRIDRGVNYGYTF. The CDR3 nucleotides are TGTGCCAGCAGAATAGACAGGGGAGTAAACTATGGCTACACCTTC. V is TRBV6-6 and J is TRBJ1-2; 8 bases fit TRBD1. Germline V lookup: CDR1 MNHNY, CDR2 SVGAGI (reference sequence). V lost 6 bases to trimming and J lost 2 bases; unmatched junction nucleotides: 8. There are 15 residues in the CDR3.

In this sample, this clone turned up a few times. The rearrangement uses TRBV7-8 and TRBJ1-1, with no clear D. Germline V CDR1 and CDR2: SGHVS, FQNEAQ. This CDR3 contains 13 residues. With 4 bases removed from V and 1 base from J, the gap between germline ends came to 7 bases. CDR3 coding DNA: TGTGCCAGCAGCTCTCCCGGGAACACTGAAGCTTTCTTT. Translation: CASSSPGNTEAFF.

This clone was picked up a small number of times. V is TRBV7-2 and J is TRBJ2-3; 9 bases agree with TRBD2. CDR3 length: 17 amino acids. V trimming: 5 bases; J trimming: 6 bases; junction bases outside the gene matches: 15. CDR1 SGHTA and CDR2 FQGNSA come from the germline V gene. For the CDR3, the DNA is TGTGCCAGCAGCCTTATCTTTCGGACTAGCGTTTCCGATACGCAGTATTTT. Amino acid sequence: CASSLIFRTSVSDTQYF.

The CDR3 coding sequence is TGTGCCAGCAGCCGGACGGACGGAAATCAGCCCCAGCATTTT. Protein sequence: CASSRTDGNQPQHF. The J gene is TRBJ1-5, the V gene TRBV7-9; D is ambiguous. V was clipped by 5 bases and J by 4 bases, with 12 bases between them. The CDR3 extends over 14 amino acids. Germline CDR1 reads SEHNR; CDR2 reads FQNEAQ (reference sequence). The variable domain in full, completed from reference TRBV7-9 and TRBJ1-5, reads DTGVSQNPRHKITKRGQNVTFRCDPISEHNRLYWYRQTLGQGPEFLTYFQNEAQLEKSRLLSDRFSAERPKGSFSTLEIQRTEQGDSAMYLCASSRTDGNQPQHFGDGTRLSIL.

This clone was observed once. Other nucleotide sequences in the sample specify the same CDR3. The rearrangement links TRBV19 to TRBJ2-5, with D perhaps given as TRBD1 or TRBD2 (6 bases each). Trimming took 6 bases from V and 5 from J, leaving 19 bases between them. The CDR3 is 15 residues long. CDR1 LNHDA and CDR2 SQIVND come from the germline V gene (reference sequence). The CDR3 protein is CASSKGGGALETQYF. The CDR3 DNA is TGTGCCAGTAGCAAAGGAGGGGGTGCCCTGGAGACCCAGTACTTC.

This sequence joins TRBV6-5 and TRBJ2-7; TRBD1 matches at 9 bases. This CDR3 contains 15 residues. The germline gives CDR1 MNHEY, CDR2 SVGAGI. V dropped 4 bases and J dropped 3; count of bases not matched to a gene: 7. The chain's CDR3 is CASSSPTGGVYEQYF. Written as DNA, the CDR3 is TGTGCCAGCAGTTCCCCGACAGGGGGAGTCTACGAGCAGTACTTC.

CDR3 in amino acids: CASSLVTEETQYF. The CDR3 region has the DNA TGTGCCAGCAGCTTAGTGACAGAAGAGACCCAGTACTTC. The rearrangement uses TRBV5-8 and TRBJ2-5, with D possibly being TRBD1 (5 bases). CDR3 size: 13 residues. CDR1 and CDR2 (germline): SGHTS, YDEGEE. The germline V and J ends were trimmed by 2 bases and 3 bases, with 8 bases remaining between them.

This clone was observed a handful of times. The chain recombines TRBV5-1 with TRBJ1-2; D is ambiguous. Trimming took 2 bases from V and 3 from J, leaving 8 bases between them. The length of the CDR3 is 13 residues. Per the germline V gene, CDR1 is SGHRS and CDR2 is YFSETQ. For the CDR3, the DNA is TGCGCCAGCAGCTTCACAAGACACTATGGCTACACCTTC. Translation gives CASSFTRHYGYTF.

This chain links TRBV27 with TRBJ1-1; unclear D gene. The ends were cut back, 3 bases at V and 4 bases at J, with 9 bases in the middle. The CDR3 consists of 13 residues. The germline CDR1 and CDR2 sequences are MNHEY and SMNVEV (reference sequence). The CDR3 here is CASSLKVTTEAFF. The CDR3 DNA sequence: TGTGCCAGCAGTTTGAAGGTGACCACTGAAGCTTTCTTT.